One sample yielded the 32 T cell receptor beta chains listed below, sequenced in a study of blood T cells in healthy people across ages. A J-beta primer mix and a sample-barcoded 5' primer were used in a second PCR of roughly 6 to 12 cycles. TCRdb re-called the 5' RACE reads through MiXCR, storing one row per CDR3 protein. Found here are about 1.6 million distinct CDR3 sequences, roughly a third of them singletons; the top ten hold around 11%. The sequenced sample was blood. These receptors originate from a woman in her thirties in good health.

This clonotype was observed a handful of times. An end of the junction does not agree with germline; a read error may underlie this. The chain links TRBV4-2 to TRBJ2-7; no firm D call. This CDR3 has 16 amino acids. Germline lookup yields CDR1 LGHNA and CDR2 YNFKEQ. The CDR3 bases are TGTGCCAGCAGTCAAGATTCCGGCTCCCCTGCCTACGAGCAGTACTTC. This encodes CASSQDSGSPAYEQYF.

J is TRBJ2-1 and V is TRBV20-1; the match to TRBD2 covers 10 bases. Germline CDR1 DFQATT, CDR2 SNEGSKA (reference sequence). The CDR3 is 15 residues long. V trimming: 5 bases; J trimming: 5 bases; junction bases outside the gene matches: 9. The CDR3, as DNA: TGCAGTGCTCATAAACTAGCGGGACTAAACAATGAGCAGTTCTTC. As protein: CSAHKLAGLNNEQFF.

This chain joins TRBV3-1 and TRBJ1-2; tentative D call: TRBD1 (6 bases). The CDR3 length is 14 residues. The V gene's germline CDR1 is LGHDT and CDR2 YNNKEL (reference sequence). V lost 6 bases to trimming and J lost 2 bases, with 13 bases between them. The CDR3: CASRPRTENYGYTF. Written as DNA, the CDR3 is TGTGCCAGCAGGCCTAGGACAGAAAACTATGGCTACACCTTC. The whole variable domain, remainder taken from reference TRBV3-1 and TRBJ1-2, is DTAVSQTPKYLVTQMGNDKSIKCEQNLGHDTMYWYKQDSKKFLKIMFSYNNKELIINETVPNRFSPKSPDKAHLNLHINSLELGDSAVYFCASRPRTENYGYTFGSGTRLTVV.

This clonotype was counted a single time. This chain joins TRBV6-1 and TRBJ2-4; 12 bases fit TRBD2. V lost 6 bases and J lost 9; bases outside the gene matches: 12. The CDR3 is 16 amino acids. Germline V gene sequence: CDR1 MNHNS, CDR2 SASEGT. In DNA, the CDR3 is TGTGCCAGCAGCCCGGCTAGCGGGGGGGCCTTGGGCATTCAGTACTTC. It translates to CASSPASGGALGIQYF.

The genes are TRBV12-3 or TRBV12-4 and TRBJ2-1; 7 bases match TRBD2. The CDR3 has 16 residues. V lost 3 bases and J lost 7; bases outside the gene matches: 12. Here the CDR3 reads CASSLGGDGLINEQFF. DNA of the CDR3: TGTGCCAGCAGTTTGGGGGGGGACGGACTCATTAATGAGCAGTTCTTC.

This clonotype came up many times. This chain connects TRBV4-1 to TRBJ2-3, with 8 positions matching TRBD2. Germline CDR1 and CDR2: MGHRA and YSYEKL. After removal of 3 bases from V and 4 bases from J, the junction contained 9 bases not matched to a gene. This CDR3 is 16 amino acids long. CDR3 loop: CASSHRYGGAADTQYF. Written as DNA, the CDR3 is TGCGCCAGCAGCCATCGCTACGGGGGGGCCGCAGATACGCAGTATTTT.

The sample holds a few counts of this clonotype. The chain joins TRBV30 to TRBJ2-7, with 8 bases fitting TRBD1. The CDR3 has 12 residues. Germline V gives CDR1 GTSNPN, CDR2 SVGIG (reference sequence). Trimming at V came to 3 bases and at J to 7 bases, leaving 5 bases not matched to a gene. The CDR3 coding sequence is TGTGCCTGGAGCCTAACAGGGGGAGAGCAGTACTTC. It specifies CAWSLTGGEQYF.

This clonotype was seen only a few times. The V gene is TRBV18, the J gene TRBJ2-5, with 10 positions matching TRBD2. V shed 2 bases and J 5 bases; nucleotides not matched to a gene: 8. Germline V lookup: CDR1 KGHSH, CDR2 LQKENI. The CDR3 runs 16 residues. The CDR3 loop is CASSPAASGSLETQYF. CDR3 nucleotide sequence: TGTGCCAGCTCACCAGCGGCTAGCGGGAGTCTGGAGACCCAGTACTTC.

This clonotype was seen a few times. V gene TRBV7-3 combines with J gene TRBJ2-1, with D possibly TRBD2 on 6 matching bases. The V end lost 1 base, the J end lost 8 bases, and 24 bases lay between the germline ends. Germline V gene sequence: CDR1 SGHTA, CDR2 FQGTGA. The CDR3 runs 18 residues. The CDR3 coding sequence is TGTGCCAGCAGCTTAAACTTCCAGGGACTGGTCCCGGGGGATGAGCAGTTCTTC. This codes for CASSLNFQGLVPGDEQFF. Drawing the rest from reference TRBV7-3 and TRBJ2-1, the complete variable domain is GAGVSQTPSNKVTEKGKYVELRCDPISGHTALYWYRQSLGQGPEFLIYFQGTGAADDSGLPNDRFFAVRPEGSVSTLKIQRTERGDSAVYLCASSLNFQGLVPGDEQFFGPGTRLTVL.

CDR3 sequence reads: CASSVGGLAGDSYEQYF. As DNA, the CDR3 is TGTGCCAGCAGCGTAGGTGGACTAGCGGGTGATTCCTACGAGCAGTACTTC. The chain recombines TRBV9 with TRBJ2-7, with 11 bases aligning to TRBD2. The J segment lost 1 base and the V segment lost 0 bases, leaving 6 bases of the junction unmatched. The CDR3 contains 17 residues. Germline V gene sequence: CDR1 SGDLS, CDR2 YYNGEE.

The J gene is TRBJ2-7, the V gene TRBV20-1; either TRBD1 or TRBD2 may fit D (5 bases each). The CDR3 runs to 14 residues. Trimming stripped 3 bases from V and 1 base from J, with 13 bases between. Germline V gene lookup returns CDR1 DFQATT and CDR2 SNEGSKA (reference sequence). CDR3 DNA sequence: TGCAGTGCTAGGGTAGGGACCAATTCCTACGAGCAGTACTTC. Its translation is CSARVGTNSYEQYF.

The chain couples TRBV20-1 to TRBJ1-2; TRBD1 matches at 7 bases. Trimming took 6 bases from V and 7 from J; bases not matched to a gene: 8. Looked up from germline, CDR1 is DFQATT and CDR2 is SNEGSKA (reference sequence). CDR3 length equals 12 residues. CDR3 protein: CSAPEGGSGYTF. CDR3 bases: TGCAGTGCCCCCGAAGGGGGCTCTGGCTACACCTTC.

This clonotype has only a few counts. The genes are TRBV12-3 or TRBV12-4 and TRBJ2-1; 8 bases line up with TRBD2. Losses at the gene ends were 5 bases for V and 2 bases for J; bases not matched to a gene: 14. The CDR3 has 18 amino acids. The CDR3 DNA sequence: TGTGCCAGCAGTCGGAGGGCAGCCGGGACTAGACCCTACAATGAGCAGTTCTTC. Protein: CASSRRAAGTRPYNEQFF.

J is TRBJ2-6 and V is TRBV9; TRBD2 might be the D (6 bases). Trimming took off 4 bases at V and 3 bases at J, with 11 bases between the two ends. Germline V gives CDR1 SGDLS, CDR2 YYNGEE. The CDR3 loop spans 15 amino acids. The CDR3 DNA reads TGTGCCAGCAGCCTACCGGGGGATGGGGCCAACGTCCTGACTTTC. Its protein is CASSLPGDGANVLTF. Variable domain in full (rest from reference TRBV9 and TRBJ2-6): DSGVTQTPKHLITATGQRVTLRCSPRSGDLSVYWYQQSLDQGLQFLIQYYNGEERAKGNILERFSAQQFPDLHSELNLSSLELGDSALYFCASSLPGDGANVLTFGAGSRLTVL.

The chain is built from TRBV12-3 or TRBV12-4 and TRBJ1-1; the D is unclear. The ends were cut back, 1 base at V and 4 bases at J, with 10 bases in the middle. The CDR3 contains 14 residues. The CDR3, as DNA: TGTGCCAGCAGTTTAGGCTCGGGTGGCACTGAAGCTTTCTTT. It yields the protein CASSLGSGGTEAFF.

This clonotype showed up many times. The chain couples TRBV29-1 to TRBJ2-5; D might be TRBD1 or TRBD2, each matching 6 bases. CDR3 size: 14 residues. The ends were cut back, 6 bases at V and 5 bases at J, with 19 bases in the middle. Germline CDR1 reads SQVTM; CDR2 reads ANQGSEA. The CDR3 here is CSVRRGDLVETQYF. In DNA form, the CDR3 reads TGCAGCGTCCGAAGGGGGGACTTGGTCGAGACCCAGTACTTC. The full variable domain, with the rest looked up from reference TRBV29-1 and TRBJ2-5, is SAVISQKPSRDICQRGTSLTIQCQVDSQVTMMFWYRQQPGQSLTLIATANQGSEATYESGFVIDKFPISRPNLTFSTLTVSNMSPEDSSIYLCSVRRGDLVETQYFGPGTRLLVL.

With respect to this clonotype: Given a much more abundant clone one base away, this may be a read error. The genes are TRBV7-9 and TRBJ2-1; unclear D gene. The J call is uncertain, as TRBJ2-7 better fits the DNA end. Germline CDR1 is SEHNR and CDR2 is FQNEAQ (reference sequence). There are 13 residues in the CDR3. The CDR3 region has the DNA TGTGCCAGCAGCTTGGGCTTTTACAATGAGCAGTACTTC. Amino acids: CASSLGFYNEQYF.

The CDR3 nucleotides read TGTGCCAGCAGTTTATTTGCGGGGAGCCGCTCCAAGCAGTACTTC. It is translated as CASSLFAGSRSKQYF. The rearrangement links TRBV27 to TRBJ2-7, with D perhaps TRBD2 (6 bases). From germline, CDR1 is MNHEY and CDR2 SMNVEV (reference sequence). This CDR3 is 15 amino acids long. Trimming pared 1 base from V and 8 bases from J, leaving 18 bases between.

This chain joins TRBV5-1 and TRBJ2-7; D possibly corresponds to TRBD2 (6 bases). V gave up 3 bases and J gave up 7 bases, with 14 bases separating them. The germline V gene encodes CDR1 SGHRS and CDR2 YFSETQ. CDR3 length: 13 residues. The CDR3 loop reads CASSSEGGGEQYF. DNA for the CDR3: TGCGCCAGCAGCTCGGAGGGTGGAGGAGAGCAGTACTTC.

The chain has TRBV11-2 and TRBJ1-1, with D possibly being TRBD1 (6 bases). V lost 5 bases to trimming and J lost 11 bases, with 24 bases between them. The CDR3 totals 15 residues. Per the germline V gene, CDR1 is SGHAT and CDR2 is FQNNGV. CDR3 amino acids: CASSPDPTGSRSAFF. In nucleotides, the CDR3 is TGTGCCAGCAGCCCAGATCCGACAGGCTCTCGTTCGGCTTTCTTT.

This chain connects TRBV5-1 to TRBJ1-2; D unresolved. The CDR3 is made up of 14 amino acids. Trimming took 0 bases from V and 5 from J, leaving 11 bases between them. Germline V gene data show CDR1 as SGHRS and CDR2 as YFSETQ. DNA of the CDR3: TGCGCCAGCAGCTTGGTACAGAATAATTATGGCTACACCTTC. This translates into CASSLVQNNYGYTF.

In its sample, this clonotype was seen once. DNA for the CDR3: TGTGCCAGCAGTGCAGGACAGGGGGGATGGGAGGAATCCTACGAGCAGTACTTC. This sequence encodes CASSAGQGGWEESYEQYF. The V and J genes are TRBV2 and TRBJ2-7, with TRBD1 matching over 10 bases. The CDR3 loop spans 18 amino acids. Germline-derived CDR1 and CDR2 are SNHLY and FYNNEI. The V segment lost 4 bases and the J segment 1 base; nucleotides outside the gene matches: 13.

The chain joins TRBV6-2 or TRBV6-3 to TRBJ2-3; 9 bases agree with TRBD1. This CDR3 spans 15 amino acids. Germline CDR1 and CDR2: MNHEY and SVGEGT. V lost 6 bases to trimming and J lost 4 bases; unmatched junction nucleotides: 8. CDR3 in amino acids: CASRLPGQGSDTQYF. The DNA of the CDR3 is TGTGCCAGCAGGCTACCGGGACAGGGTTCAGATACGCAGTATTTT.

The chain carries TRBV5-1 and TRBJ2-5, with a possible D match to TRBD1 (5 bases). Germline-derived CDR1 and CDR2 are SGHRS and YFSETQ. This CDR3 has 16 amino acids. Trimming removed 3 bases at V and 0 bases at J, with 15 bases between. This chain's CDR3 is CASSYTQGRDQETQYF. DNA for the CDR3: TGCGCCAGCAGCTATACCCAGGGTAGGGACCAAGAGACCCAGTACTTC. The entire variable domain, with the rest obtained from reference TRBV5-1 and TRBJ2-5, is as follows: KAGVTQTPRYLIKTRGQQVTLSCSPISGHRSVSWYQQTPGQGLQFLFEYFSETQRNKGNFPGRFSGRQFSNSRSEMNVSTLELGDSALYLCASSYTQGRDQETQYFGPGTRLLVL.

The V gene is TRBV20-1, the J gene TRBJ2-3; 11 positions match TRBD2. Germline assignment: CDR1 DFQATT and CDR2 SNEGSKA (reference sequence). Unmatched junction bases numbered 4, after V lost 4 bases and J lost 4 bases. The CDR3 is 14 amino acids. The CDR3 region is CSAKLAGVSDTQYF. CDR3 DNA: TGCAGTGCTAAACTAGCGGGGGTATCAGATACGCAGTATTTT.

The rearrangement uses TRBV6-2 or TRBV6-3 and TRBJ2-1; 9 bases agree with TRBD2. V trimming: 5 bases; J trimming: 7 bases; junction bases outside the gene matches: 12. The CDR3 totals 16 residues. CDR1 and CDR2 (germline): MNHEY, SVGEGT. This chain's CDR3 is CASSIQYGTSMNEQFF. The CDR3 coding sequence is TGTGCCAGCAGTATTCAGTACGGGACTAGCATGAATGAGCAGTTCTTC.

This clonotype was seen a few times. The chain uses TRBV7-2 and TRBJ1-1; D remains unclear. This CDR3 is 16 amino acids long. Germline V gene sequence: CDR1 SGHTA, CDR2 FQGNSA. V was clipped by 5 bases and J by 1 base, with 17 bases between them. The CDR3 loop is CASSPQVTFQNTEAFF. CDR3 in DNA: TGTGCCAGCAGCCCGCAGGTGACGTTCCAGAACACTGAAGCTTTCTTT.

The chain carries TRBV2 and TRBJ2-7, with D hard to call. The CDR3 covers 12 residues. Germline CDR1 reads SNHLY; CDR2 reads FYNNEI. Trimming took 3 bases from V and 4 from J, leaving 7 bases between them. The CDR3 bases are TGTGCCAGCAGTGATGAGAGATACGAGCAGTACTTC. Translating it yields CASSDERYEQYF.

Only a few counts were recorded for this clonotype. CDR3 bases: TGTGCCAGCTCCCCCGGACTAGCGGGAGCCAGCGAGCAGTTCTTC. This sequence encodes CASSPGLAGASEQFF. The rearrangement links TRBV18 to TRBJ2-1, with TRBD2 matching over 13 bases. V was pared by 6 bases and J by 10 bases, with 9 bases of the junction left unmatched. Germline CDR1 reads KGHSH; CDR2 reads LQKENI. The CDR3 totals 15 residues.

The CDR3 DNA reads as TGTGCCAGCAGCCGACTGGATTCCCCGGGAGACTATGGCTACACCTTC. It codes for CASSRLDSPGDYGYTF. J is TRBJ1-2 and V is TRBV2, with no clear D. With 6 bases removed from V and 3 bases from J, the gap between germline ends came to 20 bases. The germline V gene has CDR1 SNHLY and CDR2 FYNNEI. The CDR3 consists of 16 residues.

The CDR3 DNA sequence: TGTGCCAGCAGTGAATGGGGGACAGGCTTGGGCTACACCTTC. Translation: CASSEWGTGLGYTF. The chain carries TRBV6-1 and TRBJ1-2, with 8 bases identical to TRBD1. The CDR3 has 14 amino acids. Germline lookup yields CDR1 MNHNS and CDR2 SASEGT. The ends lost 2 bases at V and 8 bases at J; junction bases unmatched: 7.

This rearrangement joins TRBV5-6 to TRBJ1-1, with a tentative D call TRBD1 (5 bases). The germline V gene encodes CDR1 SGHDT and CDR2 YYEEEE. V was pared by 10 bases and J by 1 base, with 20 bases between. This CDR3 is 15 amino acids long. The CDR3 loop is CAYSVGGTENTEAFF. Here the CDR3 DNA reads TGTGCCTACAGCGTCGGGGGGACGGAGAACACTGAAGCTTTCTTT.